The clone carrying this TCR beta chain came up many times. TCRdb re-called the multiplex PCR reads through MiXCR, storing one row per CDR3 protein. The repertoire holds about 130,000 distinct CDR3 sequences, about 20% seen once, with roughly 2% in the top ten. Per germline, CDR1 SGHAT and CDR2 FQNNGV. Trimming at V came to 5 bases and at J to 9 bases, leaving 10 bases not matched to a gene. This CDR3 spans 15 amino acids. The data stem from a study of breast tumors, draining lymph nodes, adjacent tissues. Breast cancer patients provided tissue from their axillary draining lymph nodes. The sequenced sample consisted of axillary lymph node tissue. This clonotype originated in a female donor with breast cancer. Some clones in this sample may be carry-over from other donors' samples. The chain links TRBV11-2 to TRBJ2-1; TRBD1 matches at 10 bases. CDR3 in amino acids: CASSNSPGQGSEQFF. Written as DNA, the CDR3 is TGTGCCAGCAGCAACTCCCCGGGACAGGGGAGTGAGCAGTTCTTC.